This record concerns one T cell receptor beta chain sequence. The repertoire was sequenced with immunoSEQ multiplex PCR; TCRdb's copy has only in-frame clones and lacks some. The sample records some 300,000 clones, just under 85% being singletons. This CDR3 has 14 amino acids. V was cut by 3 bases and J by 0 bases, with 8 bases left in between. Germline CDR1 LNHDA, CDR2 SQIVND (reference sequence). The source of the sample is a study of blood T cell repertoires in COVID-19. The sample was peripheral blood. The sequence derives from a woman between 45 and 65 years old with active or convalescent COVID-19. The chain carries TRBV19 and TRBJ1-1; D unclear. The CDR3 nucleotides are TGTGCCAGTAGTATTGCGGTACTGAACACTGAAGCTTTCTTT. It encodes CASSIAVLNTEAFF.